The subject of this entry is one TCR beta chain. As handled by the study authors: It was from reference gene primer amplification that nucleated cell counts were estimated. Produced via immunoSEQ multiplex PCR; TCRdb's table is partial and in-frame only. The DNA was the basis for D and trimming; V, J and clone size are from that table. The repertoire has around 71,000 clones, about 80% of them found once; the top ten carry over 25%. The entry originates in a study of blood T cell repertoires in COVID-19. About the research overall: Donors in the United States, Italy and Spain gave samples during acute or convalescent COVID-19. Sample material is recorded as cDNA or gDNA derived from T cells, B-cell-depleted T cells, or PBMCs.

This CDR3 contains 12 residues. Germline V gene lookup returns CDR1 SEHNR and CDR2 FQNEAQ (reference sequence). Deletions cut 5 bases from V and 3 bases from J, with 8 bases between. Specimen: peripheral blood. This chain joins TRBV7-9 and TRBJ2-7; D gene ambiguous. This sequence was found in a man between 65 and 80 years old with acute or convalescent COVID-19. CDR3 bases: TGTGCCAGCAGCCCTATTAGCTACGAGCAGTACTTC. Translating it yields CASSPISYEQYF.